This T cell receptor (beta chain) was profiled in a study of T cells in Graves' hyperthyroidism and ophthalmopathy. Only a few counts were recorded for this clonotype. Researchers defined stable Graves' hyperthyroidism as no ophthalmopathy progression within 18 months. Uncontrolled infections, other autoimmune diseases, pregnancy or lactation led to exclusion of patients. The CDR3 regions of TCR beta were amplified from RNA transcripts. The HTBI primer set served for first-round RT-PCR of the TCR CDR3. MiXCR, run by TCRdb on the multiplex PCR reads, gives a single entry per CDR3 protein. The sample has roughly 700,000 distinct CDR3 sequences; about a third are singletons. The material sequenced was blood. The TCR was taken from a woman between 40 and 50 years old with Graves' hyperthyroidism.

CDR3 residues: CASSQLAGAPDTQYF. CDR3 DNA sequence: TGTGCCAGCAGCCAACTAGCGGGGGCCCCAGATACGCAGTATTTT. V and J are TRBV7-2 and TRBJ2-3, with 11 bases matching TRBD2. The junction had 5 bases not matched to a gene; V was cut back by 5 bases and J by 4 bases. Germline loops: CDR1 SGHTA, CDR2 FQGNSA. This CDR3 is built from 15 residues. The whole variable domain, filled in from reference TRBV7-2 and TRBJ2-3, reads GAGVSQSPSNKVTEKGKDVELRCDPISGHTALYWYRQSLGQGLEFLIYFQGNSAPDKSGLPSDRFSAERTGGSVSTLTIQRTQQEDSAVYLCASSQLAGAPDTQYFGPGTRLTVL.